This TCR beta chain was found in a study of T cells after yellow fever vaccination. 5'RACE template switching generated TCR cDNA, adding a universal primer site and UMIs. TCRdb re-called the 5' RACE reads through MiXCR, storing one row per CDR3 protein. The sample shows about 630,000 distinct CDR3 sequences, about 12% of them seen only once. General study results and limits: At around 96% for CD4 and approximately 88% for CD8, most primary-vaccination clones showed up again after the booster.

Of note for this clonotype: Its antigen is unknown.

With 4 bases removed from V and 0 bases from J, the gap between germline ends came to 10 bases. The germline V gene encodes CDR1 MGHRA and CDR2 YSYEKL. This CDR3 is built from 15 residues. Material: PBMCs, obtained on the day of the yellow fever booster vaccination. The sequence derives from a man aged 30 to 39 who received the YFV17D yellow fever vaccine. The V gene is TRBV4-1, the J gene TRBJ1-5, with D tentatively TRBD1 (5 bases). This CDR3 is CASSLDSYSNQPQHF. DNA of the CDR3: TGCGCCAGCAGCCTTGACAGTTATAGCAATCAGCCCCAGCATTTT.